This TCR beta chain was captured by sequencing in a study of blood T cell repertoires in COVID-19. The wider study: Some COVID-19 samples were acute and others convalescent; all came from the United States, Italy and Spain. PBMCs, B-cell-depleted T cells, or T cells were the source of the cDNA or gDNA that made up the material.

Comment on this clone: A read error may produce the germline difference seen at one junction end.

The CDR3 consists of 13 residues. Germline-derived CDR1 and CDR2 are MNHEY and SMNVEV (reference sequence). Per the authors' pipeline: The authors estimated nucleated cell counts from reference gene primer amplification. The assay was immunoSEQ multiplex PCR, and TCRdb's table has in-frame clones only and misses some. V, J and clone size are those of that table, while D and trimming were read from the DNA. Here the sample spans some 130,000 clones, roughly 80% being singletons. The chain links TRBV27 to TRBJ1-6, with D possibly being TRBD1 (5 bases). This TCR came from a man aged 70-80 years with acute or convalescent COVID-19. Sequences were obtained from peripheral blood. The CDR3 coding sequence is TGTGCCAGCAGTCTATCCAGGGCTTCACCCCTCCACTTT. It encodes CASSLSRASPLHF.